Presented here are 5 T cell receptor beta chains from one specimen sequenced in a study of blood T cell repertoires in COVID-19. Generated by immunoSEQ multiplex PCR, the TCRdb table keeps only in-frame clones and is missing some. The sample contains tens of thousands of clones, around nine tenths of which appear only once. The sample consisted of peripheral blood. The receptors were sampled from a woman of 80 years or more with acute or convalescent COVID-19.

The V call is TRBV7-8, the J call TRBJ2-2; 10 bases match TRBD1. The CDR3 totals 16 residues. V was clipped by 4 bases and J by 5 bases; unmatched bases: 7. Germline V CDR1 and CDR2: SGHVS, FQNEAQ. The CDR3 sequence is CASSSTGTGVTGELFF. CDR3 DNA: TGTGCCAGCAGCTCGACCGGGACAGGGGTGACCGGGGAGCTGTTTTTT.

CDR3 nucleotides: TGCGCCAGCAGCCGGGGACTAGCGGGACGCCGGGGCGGGGAGCTGTTTTTT. Protein sequence: CASSRGLAGRRGGELFF. The rearrangement uses TRBV4-1 and TRBJ2-2; 13 bases align to TRBD2. V lost 4 bases and J lost 7; bases outside the gene matches: 9. In germline, CDR1 is MGHRA, CDR2 YSYEKL. The CDR3 covers 17 residues.

The chain is built from TRBV11-1 and TRBJ2-1; the D gene is possibly TRBD2 (7 bases). The germline gives CDR1 SGHAT, CDR2 FQDESV (reference sequence). The CDR3 covers 15 residues. Trimming pared 6 bases from V and 5 bases from J, leaving 17 bases between. The CDR3 DNA reads TGTGCCAGCAGGTCCCGGGGGGCCCCTGACAATGAGCAGTTCTTC. Translating it yields CASRSRGAPDNEQFF.

The chain couples TRBV3-1 (or the pseudogene TRBV3-2) to TRBJ1-6; weak D call: TRBD1 (5 bases). V was trimmed by 2 bases and J by 9 bases, leaving 14 bases between them. The germline V gene encodes CDR1 LGHDT and CDR2 YNNKEL (reference sequence). This CDR3 spans 15 amino acids. CDR3 coding DNA: TGTGCCAGCAGCCAACAGAGACAGAGAGGTTCACCCCTCCACTTT. It translates to CASSQQRQRGSPLHF.

This chain links TRBV29-1 with TRBJ2-3, with D uncertain. The V end lost 4 bases, the J end lost 2 bases, and 10 bases lay between the germline ends. The germline gives CDR1 SQVTM, CDR2 ANQGSEA. The CDR3 length is 13 residues. This CDR3 reads CSVGLQITDTQYF. CDR3 coding DNA: TGCAGCGTTGGGTTACAGATCACAGATACGCAGTATTTT.